This T cell receptor beta chain was profiled in a study of T-cell memory formation after mild COVID-19. Study-wide points: Balance between CD4 and CD8 was seen in clones contracting day 15 to 85, and a CD4+ lean was seen in later expanders.

V was clipped by 7 bases and J by 0 bases; unmatched bases: 6. Germline lookup yields CDR1 WSHSY and CDR2 SAAADI. CDR3 length equals 15 residues. This clonotype was seen a few times. The antigen is unknown. TCRdb reanalysed the 5' RACE reads using MiXCR and keeps one entry per CDR3 protein. Of 300,000 to 400,000 distinct CDR3 sequences detected, about 16% appear once; the ten largest clones hold about 22%. The chain couples TRBV10-2 to TRBJ1-1; 9 bases map to TRBD1. Sample: PBMCs or a T cell subset sorted from them (not recorded which). The clonotype was recovered from a man between 18 and 29 years old who had mild COVID-19 (a few samples of this study predate the infection). Cell type and time point are not known. CDR3 in DNA: TGCGCCAGCACCCCACAGGGGGCTCTGAACACTGAAGCTTTCTTT. It translates to CASTPQGALNTEAFF.